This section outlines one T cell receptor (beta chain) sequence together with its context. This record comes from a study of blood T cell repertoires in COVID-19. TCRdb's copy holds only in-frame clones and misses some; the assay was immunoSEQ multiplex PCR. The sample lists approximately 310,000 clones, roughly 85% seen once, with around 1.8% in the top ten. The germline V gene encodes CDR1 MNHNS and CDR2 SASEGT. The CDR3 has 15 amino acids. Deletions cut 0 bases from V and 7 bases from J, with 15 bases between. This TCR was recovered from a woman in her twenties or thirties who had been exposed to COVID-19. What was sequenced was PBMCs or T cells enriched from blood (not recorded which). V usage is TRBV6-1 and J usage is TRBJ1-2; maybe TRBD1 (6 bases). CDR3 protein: CASSEASAGETGYTF. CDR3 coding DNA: TGTGCCAGCAGTGAAGCTTCGGCAGGGGAGACTGGCTACACCTTC.